This TCR beta chain derives from a study of T-cell reconstitution after alpha-beta-depleted transplantation in children. Study-level points and caveats: A year had passed since transplant, and T-cell counts and diversity by then came mostly from newly produced T cells. Some patients' high day-60 TCRbeta diversity was traced to surviving recipient T cells and thymic progenitors. Two months or so post-transplant, alpha-beta T cells reportedly derived from several hundred expanded graft clones.

Researchers prepared the TCRbeta library using unique molecular identifiers, the study reports. TCRdb fed the PCR reads into MiXCR, producing one record per CDR3 protein. The table lists around 230,000 distinct CDR3 sequences, approximately 17% of them singletons, with about 39% in the top ten. This CDR3 region has 15 residues. V gave up 3 bases and J gave up 2 bases, with 11 bases separating them. Germline CDR1 is SGDLS and CDR2 is YYNGEE. Concerning this clonotype: Antigen specificity is unknown.

This clonotype was obtained from a male patient between 2 and 15 years old who had a stem cell transplant for acute lymphoblastic leukemia, so the T cells may come from the graft donor. The specimen comprised PBMCs, mostly from graft donor cells, sampled 360 days after TCRalphabeta/CD19-depleted stem cell transplant. The chain uses TRBV9 and TRBJ2-2, with a tentative D call TRBD2 (5 bases). CDR3 in DNA: TGTGCCAGCAGCGAGATGGGGAGTAACACCGGGGAGCTGTTTTTT. It yields the protein CASSEMGSNTGELFF.